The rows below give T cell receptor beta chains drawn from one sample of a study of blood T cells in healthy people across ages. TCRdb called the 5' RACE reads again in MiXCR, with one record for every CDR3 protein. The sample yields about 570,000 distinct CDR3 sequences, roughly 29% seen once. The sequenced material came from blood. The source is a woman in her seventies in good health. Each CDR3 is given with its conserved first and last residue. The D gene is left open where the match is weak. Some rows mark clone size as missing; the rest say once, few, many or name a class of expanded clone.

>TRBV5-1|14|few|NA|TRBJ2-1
TGCGCCAGCAGCTTGTCCTCAAACGGGTATGAGCAGTTCTTC
CASSLSSNGYEQFF
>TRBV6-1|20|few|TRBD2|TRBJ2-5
TGTGCCAGCACCCAACGGGTTTCGACTAGCGGGGGTAGACGGCAAGAGACCCAGTACTTC
CASTQRVSTSGGRRQETQYF
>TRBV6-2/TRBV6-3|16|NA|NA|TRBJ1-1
TGTGCCAGCAAGTCCCCCAGGGGCGCCCAGAACACTGAAGCTTTCTTT
CASKSPRGAQNTEAFF
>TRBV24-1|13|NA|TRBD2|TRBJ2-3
TGTGCCACCAGTGCGGGAGGGTCAGATACGCAGTATTTT
CATSAGGSDTQYF
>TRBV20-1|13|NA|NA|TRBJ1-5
TGCAGTGCTCCGGAACTAGGCAATCAGCCCCAGCATTTT
CSAPELGNQPQHF
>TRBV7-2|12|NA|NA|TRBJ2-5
TGTGCCAGCAGCTTTGGGGAAGGGGCCCAGTACTTC
CASSFGEGAQYF
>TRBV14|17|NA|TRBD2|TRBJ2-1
TGTGCCAGCAGCCAAGGGCCTCGACTAGCGGTTTACAATGAGCAGTTCTTC
CASSQGPRLAVYNEQFF
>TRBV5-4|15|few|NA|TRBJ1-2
TGTGCCAGCAGCTTGGAGTCCGGGGGCGGTGGTGGCTACACCTTC
CASSLESGGGGGYTF
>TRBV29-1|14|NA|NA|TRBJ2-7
TGCAGCGTTGATCGGGCAGGGTCTCCCTACGAGCAGTACTTC
CSVDRAGSPYEQYF
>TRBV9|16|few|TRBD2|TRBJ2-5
TGTGCCAGCAGCCTAGGTCCAAGCGGGGGGGAAGAGACCCAGTACTTC
CASSLGPSGGEETQYF
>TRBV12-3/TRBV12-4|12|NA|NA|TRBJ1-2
TGTGCCAGCAGCCGCGGACCCTATGGCTACACCTTC
CASSRGPYGYTF
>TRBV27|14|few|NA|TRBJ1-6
TGTGCCAGCAGTCAGCTTTCATATAATTCACCCCTCCACTTT
CASSQLSYNSPLHF
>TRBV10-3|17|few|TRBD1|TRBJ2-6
TGTGCCACCCAGGGACAGGGACCAACCTCTGGGGCCAACGTCCTGACTTTC
CATQGQGPTSGANVLTF
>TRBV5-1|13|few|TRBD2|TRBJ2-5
TGCGCAACGGCGGGGGGCCTCCAAGAGACCCAGTACTTC
CATAGGLQETQYF
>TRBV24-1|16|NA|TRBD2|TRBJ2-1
TGTGCCACCGGTGGGATAGCGGGGGACTCCTACAATGAGCAGTTCTTC
CATGGIAGDSYNEQFF
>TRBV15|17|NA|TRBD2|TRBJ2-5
TGTGCCACCAGCAGAGTTGGGACTAGCGGGGCCCAAGAGACCCAGTACTTC
CATSRVGTSGAQETQYF
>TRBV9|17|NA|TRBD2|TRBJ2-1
TGTGCCAGCAGCGTAAGTCGTGGGACTAGCGGGGTGGATGAGCAGTTCTTC
CASSVSRGTSGVDEQFF
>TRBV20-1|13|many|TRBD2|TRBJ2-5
TGCAGTGTCCCGGGGACTACTCAAGAGACCCAGTACTTC
CSVPGTTQETQYF
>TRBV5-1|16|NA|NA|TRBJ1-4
TGCGCCAGCAGCTCCCGGGGTGCCAGGGAGGATGAAAAACTGTTTTTT
CASSSRGAREDEKLFF
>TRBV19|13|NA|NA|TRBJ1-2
TGTGCCAGTAGTGAATGGATTAACTATGGCTACACCTTC
CASSEWINYGYTF
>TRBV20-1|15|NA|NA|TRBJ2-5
TGCAGTGCTAGAGATCGACTCCCGTCCCAAGAGACCCAGTACTTC
CSARDRLPSQETQYF
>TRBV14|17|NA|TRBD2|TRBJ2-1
TGTGCCAGCAGCCAAGCTTTTGGCGCTAGCGGGGACAATGAGCAGTTCTTC
CASSQAFGASGDNEQFF
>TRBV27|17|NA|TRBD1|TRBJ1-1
TGTGCCAGCAGTGGACGCGGGACAGGCCTCATGAACACTGAAGCTTTCTTT
CASSGRGTGLMNTEAFF
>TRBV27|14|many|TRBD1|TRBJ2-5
TGTGCCAGCAGTCATGACAGGGGGTGGGAGACCCAGTACTTC
CASSHDRGWETQYF
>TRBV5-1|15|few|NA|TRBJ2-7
TGCGCCAGCAGTGGGTCCGTTAGCGTTTCCTACGAGCAGTACTTC
CASSGSVSVSYEQYF
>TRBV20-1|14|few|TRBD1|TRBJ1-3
TGCAGTGCGAGCGAGGGGGCGCGGGGAAACACCATATATTTT
CSASEGARGNTIYF
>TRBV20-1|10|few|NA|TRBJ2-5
TGCAGTGCTAGGGACGAGACCCAGTACTTC
CSARDETQYF
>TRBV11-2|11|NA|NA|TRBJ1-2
TGTGCCAGCAGCTTAGGCCTCCTAAGTGCCTTC
CASSLGLLSAF
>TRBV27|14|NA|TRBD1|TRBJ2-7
TGTGCCAGCAGTTTCTACAGGGGGGCGAGCGAGCAGTACTTC
CASSFYRGASEQYF
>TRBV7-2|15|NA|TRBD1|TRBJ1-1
TGTGCCAGCCGACAGGGATCGCGAATGAACACTGAAGCTTTCTTT
CASRQGSRMNTEAFF
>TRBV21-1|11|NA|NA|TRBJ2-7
TGTGCCAGCCTATTCCTCTCCCCCGCCTTATTC
CASLFLSPALF
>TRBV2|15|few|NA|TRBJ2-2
TGTGCCAGCAATTCCGGGACGGTCAACACCGGGGAGCTGTTTTTT
CASNSGTVNTGELFF
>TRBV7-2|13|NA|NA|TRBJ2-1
TGTGCCAGCAGCTCAAACAGGGATACTGAGCAGTTCTTC
CASSSNRDTEQFF
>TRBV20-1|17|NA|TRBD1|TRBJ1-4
TGCAGTGCTAGAGATCAGACAGGGATTGCAACTAATGAAAAACTGTTTTTT
CSARDQTGIATNEKLFF
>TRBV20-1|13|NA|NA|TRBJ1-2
TGCAGTGCTACGGCGGGGGCCCTCCGGGGCTACACCTTC
CSATAGALRGYTF
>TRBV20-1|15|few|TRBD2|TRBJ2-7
TGCAGTGCCGCGTCCGGGACTAGCGGTTCCTACGAGCAGTACTTC
CSAASGTSGSYEQYF
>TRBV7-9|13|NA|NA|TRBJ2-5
TGTGCCAGCATCTCCCAGGATCAAGAGACCCAGTACTTC
CASISQDQETQYF
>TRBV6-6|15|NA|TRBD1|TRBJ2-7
TGTGCCAGCAGCCTACTCGGGACAGGGCCCTACGAGCAGTACTTC
CASSLLGTGPYEQYF
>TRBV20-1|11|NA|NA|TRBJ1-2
TGCAGTGTTAGAAGCGGGTATGGCTACACCTTC
CSVRSGYGYTF
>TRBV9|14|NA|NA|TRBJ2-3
TGTGCCAGCAGCCAAGACTTTAGCACAGATACGCAGTATTTT
CASSQDFSTDTQYF
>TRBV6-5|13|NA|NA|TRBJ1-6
TGTGCCAGCAGTAGGTTAGGCAATTCACCCCTCCACTTT
CASSRLGNSPLHF
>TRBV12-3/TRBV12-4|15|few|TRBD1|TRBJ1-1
TGTGCCAGCATCCTGCTCGCCAGGGGGGACACTGAAGCTCTCTTT
CASILLARGDTEALF
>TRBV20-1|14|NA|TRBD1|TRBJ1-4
TGCAGTGCTAGGGAGACAGGGGTTAATGAAAAACTGTTTTTT
CSARETGVNEKLFF
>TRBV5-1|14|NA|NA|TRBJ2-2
TGCGCCAGCAGCCCTCTCATGAACACCGGGGAGCTGTTTTTT
CASSPLMNTGELFF
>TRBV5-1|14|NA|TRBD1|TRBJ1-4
TGCGCCAGCAGCGCACAGGGGGCTAATGAAAAACTGTTTTTT
CASSAQGANEKLFF
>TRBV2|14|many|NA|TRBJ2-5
TGTGCCAGCCTTAAAGACAGGACTAAAGAGACCCAGTACTTC
CASLKDRTKETQYF
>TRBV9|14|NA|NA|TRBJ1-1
TGTGCCAGCAGCGTAGGTGGACAGCCCCTTGAAGCTTTCTTT
CASSVGGQPLEAFF